These 13 T cell receptor beta chains were all obtained from the same sample, sequenced in a study of T-cell reconstitution after alpha-beta-depleted transplantation in children. Unique molecular identifiers were incorporated into the prepared TCRbeta library. TCRdb re-called the PCR reads with MiXCR, one entry per CDR3 protein. This sample carries around 450,000 distinct CDR3 sequences, roughly a tenth of them seen once, and the ten largest clones take 2% to 2.5%. The source was PBMCs, collected before TCRalphabeta/CD19-depleted stem cell transplant. Source of these receptors: a child aged 2-15 years with inherited bone marrow failure, due to receive a stem cell transplant.

A few counts support this clonotype. V gene TRBV12-3 or TRBV12-4 combines with J gene TRBJ1-3; possible D gene TRBD1, 5 bases. Trimming removed 6 bases from V and 0 bases from J, with 12 bases in between. CDR3 length equals 15 residues. Written as DNA, the CDR3 is TGTGCCAGCAGCCCTGACAGCTCCTCTGGAAACACCATATATTTT. Translation: CASSPDSSSGNTIYF.

To note about this clonotype: A much larger clone is a single base away; this may be a read error. This sequence joins TRBV5-4 and TRBJ2-2; 8 bases fit TRBD1. CDR3 length equals 16 residues. Germline V gene lookup returns CDR1 SGHNT and CDR2 YYREEE (reference sequence). For the CDR3, the DNA is TGTGCCAGCAGCTCCTTTGACAGGGGATACACCGGGGAGCTGCTTTTT. It codes for CASSSFDRGYTGELLF.

J is TRBJ2-1 and V is TRBV20-1; TRBD2 matches at 15 bases. The length of the CDR3 is 17 residues. From germline, CDR1 is DFQATT and CDR2 SNEGSKA (reference sequence). After removal of 0 bases from V and 3 bases from J, the junction contained 3 bases not matched to a gene. In DNA, the CDR3 is TGCAGTGCTAGAGATTGGGGACTAGCGGGAGGCTACAATGAGCAGTTCTTC. Protein product: CSARDWGLAGGYNEQFF.

This clonotype was counted at least ten times. The chain uses TRBV18 and TRBJ2-2; 8 bases align to TRBD2. Germline CDR1 and CDR2: KGHSH and LQKENI. With V trimmed by 1 base and J by 4 bases, 2 bases remained unmatched. This CDR3 spans 15 amino acids. The CDR3 is CASSPQRESTGELFF. CDR3 bases: TGTGCCAGCTCACCACAGCGGGAGAGCACCGGGGAGCTGTTTTTT.

J is TRBJ2-1 and V is TRBV19; 8 nucleotides align to TRBD2. V shed 7 bases, J shed 3 bases, and the junction held 14 bases outside the gene matches. This CDR3 has 17 amino acids. Germline V gene lookup returns CDR1 LNHDA and CDR2 SQIVND (reference sequence). CDR3 DNA: TGTGCCAGTACCCCGGGGCCGAGCGGGAGTATCTACAATGAGCAGTTCTTC. Translating it yields CASTPGPSGSIYNEQFF.

A word on this clonotype: This sequence may be a read error, since a much larger clone differs from it by one base. The chain employs TRBV3-1 and TRBJ2-3; 8 positions agree with TRBD2. Germline CDR1 is LGHDT and CDR2 is YNNKEL (reference sequence). J was trimmed by 5 bases and V by 2 bases; bases with no gene match: 18. The CDR3 loop spans 19 amino acids. The CDR3 spells CASSQKIPLPAGAEDTQYF. Written as DNA, the CDR3 is TGTGCCAGCAGCCAAAAGATACCCCTTCCAGCGGGAGCAGAAGATACGCAGTATTTT.

The sample holds many counts of this clonotype. This chain joins TRBV4-3 and TRBJ1-3; possibly TRBD1 for D (5 bases). CDR1 and CDR2 (germline): LGHNA, YSLEER. Trimming shortened V by 1 base and J by 2 bases, and 15 bases separated the two germline ends. The CDR3 totals 17 residues. The CDR3 region is CASSQGLGPPPGNTIYF. In DNA, the CDR3 is TGCGCCAGCAGCCAAGGGTTGGGGCCACCACCTGGAAACACCATATATTTT.

This clonotype was detected ten times or more. The chain employs TRBV9 and TRBJ2-3; D gene ambiguous. Germline values: CDR1 SGDLS, CDR2 YYNGEE. The V end lost 2 bases, the J end lost 2 bases, and 12 bases lay between the germline ends. This CDR3 is built from 15 residues. CDR3 protein: CASSVRAAATDTQYF. CDR3 in DNA: TGTGCCAGCAGCGTTAGGGCAGCAGCCACAGATACGCAGTATTTT.

In this sample, this clonotype turned up many times. This sequence joins TRBV13 and TRBJ1-1, with 10 bases matching TRBD1. Trimming at V came to 4 bases and at J to 0 bases, leaving 8 bases not matched to a gene. CDR3 length: 17 amino acids. Germline values: CDR1 PRHDT, CDR2 FYEKMQ (reference sequence). CDR3 protein: CASSSTRQGALNTEAFF. CDR3 bases: TGTGCCAGCAGCTCAACTAGACAGGGGGCGCTGAACACTGAAGCTTTCTTT.

In this sample, this clonotype turned up a few times. The chain links TRBV11-3 to TRBJ2-1, with D maybe TRBD2 (8 bases). The V gene lost 5 bases and the J gene lost 13 bases, with 21 bases spanning the gap. This CDR3 spans 14 amino acids. In germline, CDR1 is SGHNT, CDR2 YENEEA. CDR3 sequence (DNA): TGTGCCAGCAGCCAGGGGGTTCGGACTAGCCGTCAGTTCTTC. Protein product: CASSQGVRTSRQFF. Full variable domain (missing parts from reference TRBV11-3 and TRBJ2-1): EAGVVQSPRYKIIEKKQPVAFWCNPISGHNTLYWYLQNLGQGPELLIRYENEEAVDDSQLPKDRFSAERLKGVDSTLKIQPAELGDSAVYLCASSQGVRTSRQFFGPGTRLTVL.

This clonotype came up a few times. This chain connects TRBV6-1 to TRBJ2-7; 12 nucleotides align to TRBD2. There are 16 residues in the CDR3. In germline, CDR1 is MNHNS, CDR2 SASEGT. Losses at the gene ends were 6 bases for V and 1 base for J; bases not matched to a gene: 7. CDR3 protein: CASRRLAGAVSYEQYF. In nucleotides, the CDR3 is TGTGCCAGCAGACGACTAGCGGGGGCCGTATCCTACGAGCAGTACTTC.

This clonotype was counted many times. The chain carries TRBV6-2 or TRBV6-3 and TRBJ2-7; TRBD2 matches 9 bases. Germline V lookup: CDR1 MNHEY, CDR2 SVGEGT. J lost 2 bases, V lost 0 bases, and 2 bases had no gene match. The CDR3 has 15 amino acids. The CDR3 is CASSYSAGGPYEQYF. The CDR3 bases are TGTGCCAGCAGTTACTCTGCGGGAGGGCCCTACGAGCAGTACTTC.

This clonotype has a count of ten or more. The DNA for the CDR3 is TGCGCCAGCAGGCCCGCCGGGGCTGAAAAACTGTTTTTT. Translating gives CASRPAGAEKLFF. The V gene is TRBV5-1, the J gene TRBJ1-4, with D perhaps matching TRBD1 (5 bases). CDR3 length: 13 amino acids. Trimming left V 5 bases short and J 7 bases short, with 12 bases between. Per the germline V gene, CDR1 is SGHRS and CDR2 is YFSETQ.